This T cell receptor beta chain was identified in a study of response to subunit inactivated influenza vaccine. TCRdb passed the RT-PCR reads through MiXCR, listing each CDR3 protein once. The top ten clones hold around 9.9% of a sample with about 780,000 distinct CDR3 sequences, approximately 17% of them seen once. This CDR3 has 14 residues. The junction had 2 bases not matched to a gene; V was cut back by 1 base and J by 4 bases. Germline-derived CDR1 and CDR2 are DFQATT and SNEGSKA (reference sequence). The sample consisted of PBMCs from blood, taken 5 to 6 days after vaccination. The receptor comes from a man in his fifties or sixties who received an inactivated influenza vaccine. This chain connects TRBV20-1 to TRBJ2-5; 11 bases fit TRBD2. CDR3 loop: CSARGGLAVETQYF. In DNA, the CDR3 is TGCAGTGCTAGAGGGGGACTAGCGGTAGAGACCCAGTACTTC.